The clone carrying this T cell receptor beta chain was detected only a few times. Its antigen is unidentified. V gave up 2 bases and J gave up 2 bases; unmatched junction bases: 9. Germline V gene lookup returns CDR1 SGHRS and CDR2 YFSETQ. This CDR3 contains 16 residues. Primers for the PCR totalled 60 Vbeta and 13 Jbeta. The assay was immunoSEQ multiplex PCR, and TCRdb's table has in-frame clones only and misses some. In the table there are about 210,000 clones, approximately 80% of which are singletons. These data belong to a study of cytomegalovirus exposure and HLA in healthy donors. Across the study: Out of approximately 170 million T cells, an earlier analysis found some 120 million unique TCR beta sequences in total. General study findings and limits: Reported performance of the classifier showed diagnosis of cytomegalovirus status with high specificity and sensitivity.

This rearrangement joins TRBV5-1 to TRBJ1-2, with TRBD1 identical over 7 bases. This TCR was sampled from a woman in her fifties or sixties in good health and CMV-seropositive. Material for sequencing was PBMCs. The CDR3 DNA reads TGCGCCAGCAGCTTAGAGGACAGGAGGTCAAACTATGGCTACACCTTC. Protein sequence: CASSLEDRRSNYGYTF.